This TCR beta chain was sequenced in a study of OX40 agonist ivuxolimab in advanced cancers. Study in general: The dose-escalation cohort had hepatocellular carcinoma, melanoma, renal cell or head and neck cancer.

In germline, CDR1 is SEHNR, CDR2 FQNEAQ (reference sequence). CDR3 length equals 12 residues. V lost 5 bases, J lost 2 bases, and 7 bases lay in between. For this clone: Antigen unknown.

Broader study findings: Antigen targets of the expanded peripheral T cells went undetermined. CD8+ T cells showed, on average, more clonal expansion than CD4+ cells. Clonal expansion was among the lowest in partial responders at 0.1-3.0 mg/kg, especially CD8+.

Here immunoSEQ multiplex PCR was the method, and the copy in TCRdb shows in-frame clones only, minus some. The table includes about 26,000 clones, about 85% detected once. The sequence derives from an adult with an advanced solid tumor such as melanoma, head and neck, liver or kidney cancer. This chain links TRBV7-9 with TRBJ2-7; D is uncertain. Sequenced material: CD4+ or CD8+ T cells sorted from blood, taken in a trial of the OX40 agonist ivuxolimab. This chain's CDR3 is CASSPTAYEQYF. DNA for the CDR3: TGTGCCAGCAGCCCCACCGCCTACGAGCAGTACTTC.